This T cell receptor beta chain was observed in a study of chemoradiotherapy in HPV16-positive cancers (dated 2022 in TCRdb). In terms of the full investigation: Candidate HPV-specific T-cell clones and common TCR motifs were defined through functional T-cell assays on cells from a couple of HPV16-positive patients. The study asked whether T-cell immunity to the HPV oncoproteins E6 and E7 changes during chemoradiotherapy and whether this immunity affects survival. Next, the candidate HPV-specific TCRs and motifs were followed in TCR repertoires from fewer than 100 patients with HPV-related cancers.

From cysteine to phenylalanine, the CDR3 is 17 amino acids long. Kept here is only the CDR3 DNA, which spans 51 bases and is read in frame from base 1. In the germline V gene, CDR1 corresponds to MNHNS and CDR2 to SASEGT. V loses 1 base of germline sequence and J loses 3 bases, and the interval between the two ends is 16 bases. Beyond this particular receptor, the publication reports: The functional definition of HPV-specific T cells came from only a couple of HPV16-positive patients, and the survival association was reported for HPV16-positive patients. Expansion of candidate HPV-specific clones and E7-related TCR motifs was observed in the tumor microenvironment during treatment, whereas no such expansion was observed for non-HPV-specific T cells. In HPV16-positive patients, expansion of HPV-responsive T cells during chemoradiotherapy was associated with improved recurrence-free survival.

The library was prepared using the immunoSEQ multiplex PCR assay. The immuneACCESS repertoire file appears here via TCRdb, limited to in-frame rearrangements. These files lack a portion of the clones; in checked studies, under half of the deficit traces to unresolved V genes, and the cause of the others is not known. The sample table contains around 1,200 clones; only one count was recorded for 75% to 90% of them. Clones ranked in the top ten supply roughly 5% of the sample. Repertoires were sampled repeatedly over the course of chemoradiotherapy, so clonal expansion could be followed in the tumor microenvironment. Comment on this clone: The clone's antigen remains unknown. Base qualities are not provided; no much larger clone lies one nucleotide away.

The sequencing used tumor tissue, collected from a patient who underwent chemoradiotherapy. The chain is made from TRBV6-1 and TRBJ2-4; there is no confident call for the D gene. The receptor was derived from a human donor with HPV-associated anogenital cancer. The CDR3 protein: CASSEVSSPRGKNIQYF. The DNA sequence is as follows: TGTGCCAGCAGTGAAGTAAGCAGCCCACGAGGCAAAAACATTCAGTACTTC.